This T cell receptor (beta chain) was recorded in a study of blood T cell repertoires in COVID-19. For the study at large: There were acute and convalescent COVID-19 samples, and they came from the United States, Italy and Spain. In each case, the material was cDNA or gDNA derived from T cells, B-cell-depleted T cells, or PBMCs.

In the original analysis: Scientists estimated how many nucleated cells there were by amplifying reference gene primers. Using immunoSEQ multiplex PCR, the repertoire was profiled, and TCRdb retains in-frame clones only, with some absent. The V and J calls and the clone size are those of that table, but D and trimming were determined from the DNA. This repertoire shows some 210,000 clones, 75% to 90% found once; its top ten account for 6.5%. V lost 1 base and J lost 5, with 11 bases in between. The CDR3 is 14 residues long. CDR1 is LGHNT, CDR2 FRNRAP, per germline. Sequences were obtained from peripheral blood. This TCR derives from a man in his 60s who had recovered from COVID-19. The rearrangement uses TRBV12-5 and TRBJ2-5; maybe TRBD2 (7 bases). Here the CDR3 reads CASGLGGGLETQYF. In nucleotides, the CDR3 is TGTGCTAGTGGTTTGGGCGGGGGCCTTGAGACCCAGTACTTC. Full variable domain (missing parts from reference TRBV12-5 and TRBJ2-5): DARVTQTPRHKVTEMGQEVTMRCQPILGHNTVFWYRQTMMQGLELLAYFRNRAPLDDSGMPKDRFSAEMPDATLATLKIQPSEPRDSAVYFCASGLGGGLETQYFGPGTRLLVL.